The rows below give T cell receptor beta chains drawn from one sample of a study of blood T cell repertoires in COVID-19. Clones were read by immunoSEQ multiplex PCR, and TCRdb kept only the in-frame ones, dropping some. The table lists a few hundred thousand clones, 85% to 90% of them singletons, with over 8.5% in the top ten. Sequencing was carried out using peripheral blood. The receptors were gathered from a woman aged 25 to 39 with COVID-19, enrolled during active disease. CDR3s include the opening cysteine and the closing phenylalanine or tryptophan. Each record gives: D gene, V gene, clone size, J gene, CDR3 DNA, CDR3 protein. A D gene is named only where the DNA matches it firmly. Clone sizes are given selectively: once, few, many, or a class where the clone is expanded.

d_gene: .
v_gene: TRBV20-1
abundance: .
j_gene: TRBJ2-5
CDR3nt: TGCAGTGCTATAAAAGAGACCCAGTACTTC
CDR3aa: CSAIKETQYF

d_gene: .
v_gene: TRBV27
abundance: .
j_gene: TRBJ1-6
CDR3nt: TGTGCCAGCAGTTTACGTGGAGGAGTCTCACCCCTCCACTTT
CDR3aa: CASSLRGGVSPLHF

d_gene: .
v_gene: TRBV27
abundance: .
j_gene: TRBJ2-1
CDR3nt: TGTGCCAGCAGTTTAGGGAGGAGCTCCTACAATGAGCAGTTCTTC
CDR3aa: CASSLGRSSYNEQFF

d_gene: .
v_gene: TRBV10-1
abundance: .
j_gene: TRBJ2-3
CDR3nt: TGCGCCAGCAGTGAGATCGCGGGCGGCACAGATACGCAGTATTTT
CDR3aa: CASSEIAGGTDTQYF

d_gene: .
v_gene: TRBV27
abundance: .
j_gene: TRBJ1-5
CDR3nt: TGTGCCAGCAGTCGCGATAGCAATCAGCCCCAGCATTTT
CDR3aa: CASSRDSNQPQHF

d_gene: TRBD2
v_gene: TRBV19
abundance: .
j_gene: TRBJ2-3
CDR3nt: TGTGCCAGTAGTATAGATCACGCCCCACTAGCGGGTTTCACAGATACGCAGTATTTT
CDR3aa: CASSIDHAPLAGFTDTQYF

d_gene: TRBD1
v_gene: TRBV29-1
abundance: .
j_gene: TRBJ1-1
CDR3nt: TGCAGCGTTGATTCCCGACAGGGGACCGACGCTTTCTTT
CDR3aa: CSVDSRQGTDAFF

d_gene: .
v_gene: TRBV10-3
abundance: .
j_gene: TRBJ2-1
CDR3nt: TGTGCCATCAGTGAGTCGAACCAGGGGAATGAGCAGTTCTTC
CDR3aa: CAISESNQGNEQFF

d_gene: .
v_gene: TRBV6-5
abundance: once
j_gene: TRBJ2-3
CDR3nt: TGTGCCAGCAGGGACAGCGCTAGCACAGATACGCAGTATTTT
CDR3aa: CASRDSASTDTQYF

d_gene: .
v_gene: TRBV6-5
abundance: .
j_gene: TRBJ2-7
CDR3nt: TGTGCCAGCAGTTCTTACCCTACCGGGGTTTCCTACGAGCAGTACTTC
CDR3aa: CASSSYPTGVSYEQYF

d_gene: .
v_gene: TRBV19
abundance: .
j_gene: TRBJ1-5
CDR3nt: TGTGCCAGTAGTATAGGGGCAGGGCTACAGCCCCAGCATTTT
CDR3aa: CASSIGAGLQPQHF

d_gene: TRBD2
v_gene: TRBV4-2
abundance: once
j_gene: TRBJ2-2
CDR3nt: TGTGCCAGCAGCCAGGTCCTAGCGGGGGTCACCGGGGAGCTGTTTTTT
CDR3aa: CASSQVLAGVTGELFF

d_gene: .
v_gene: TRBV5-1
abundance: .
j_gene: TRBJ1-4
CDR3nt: TGCGCCAGCAGCTTGGACGGGACTACGGAAAAACTGTTTTTT
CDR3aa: CASSLDGTTEKLFF

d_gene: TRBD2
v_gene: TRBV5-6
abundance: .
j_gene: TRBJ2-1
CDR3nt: TGTGCCAGCAGCACGACTAGCGGGGGCTCCTACAATGAGCAGTTCTTC
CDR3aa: CASSTTSGGSYNEQFF

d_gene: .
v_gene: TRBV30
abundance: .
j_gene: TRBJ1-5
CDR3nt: TGTGCCTGGACACAGGACCGTAGCAATCAGCCCCAGCATTTT
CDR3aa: CAWTQDRSNQPQHF

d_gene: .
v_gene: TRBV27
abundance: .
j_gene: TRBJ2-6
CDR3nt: TGTGCCAGCAGTTTCAGCTCTGGGGCCAACGTCCTGACTTTC
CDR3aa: CASSFSSGANVLTF

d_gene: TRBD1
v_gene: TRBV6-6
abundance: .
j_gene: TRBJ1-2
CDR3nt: TGTGCCAGCAGTTACTTCCAGGACAGGTCCCACTATGGCTACACCTTC
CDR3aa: CASSYFQDRSHYGYTF

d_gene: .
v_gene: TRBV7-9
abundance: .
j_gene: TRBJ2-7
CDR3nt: TGTGCCAGCAGCCTGGACAGCTCCTACGAGCAGTACTTC
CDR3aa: CASSLDSSYEQYF

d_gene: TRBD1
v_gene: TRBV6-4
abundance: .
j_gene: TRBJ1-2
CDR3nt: TGTGCCAGCAGTGACGGGACAGGGGGAAGTGGCTACACCTTC
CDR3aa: CASSDGTGGSGYTF

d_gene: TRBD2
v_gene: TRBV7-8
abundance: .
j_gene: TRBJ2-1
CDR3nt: TGTGCCAGCAGCTTGCGGCTAGCGGGGGGGACGTACAATGAGCAGTTCTTC
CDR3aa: CASSLRLAGGTYNEQFF

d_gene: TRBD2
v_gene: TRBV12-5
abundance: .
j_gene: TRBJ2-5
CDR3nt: TGTGCTAGTGGTTTGCAGCGGGGGGTCCAAGAGACCCAGTACTTC
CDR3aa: CASGLQRGVQETQYF

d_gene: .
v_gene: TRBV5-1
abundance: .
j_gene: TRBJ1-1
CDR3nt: TGCGCCAGCAGCCTCCGGGGTCGGGTAGACACTGAAGCTTTCTTT
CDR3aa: CASSLRGRVDTEAFF

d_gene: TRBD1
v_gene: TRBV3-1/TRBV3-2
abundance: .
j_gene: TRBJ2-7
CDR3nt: TGTGCCAGCAGCCAAGAGGGACAGGGGGGCTACGAGCAGTACTTC
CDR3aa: CASSQEGQGGYEQYF

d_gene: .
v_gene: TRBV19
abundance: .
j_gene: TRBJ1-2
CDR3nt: TGTGCCAGTCCGGGACTATACCCTGGCTACACCTTC
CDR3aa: CASPGLYPGYTF

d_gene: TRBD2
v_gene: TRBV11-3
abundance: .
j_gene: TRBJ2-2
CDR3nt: TGTGCCAGCAGCCCGGGACTAGCGAACACCGGGGAGCTGTTTTTT
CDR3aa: CASSPGLANTGELFF

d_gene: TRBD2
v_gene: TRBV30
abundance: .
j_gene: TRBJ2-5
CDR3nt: TGTGCCTGTAGACTAGCGGGGGGGCGGGAGACCCAGTACTTC
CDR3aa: CACRLAGGRETQYF

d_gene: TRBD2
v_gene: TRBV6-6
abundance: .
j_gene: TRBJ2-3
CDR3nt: TGTGCCAGCAGTCTGTGGCGGGGGGGCCCCAGGGCAGATACGCAGTATTTT
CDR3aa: CASSLWRGGPRADTQYF

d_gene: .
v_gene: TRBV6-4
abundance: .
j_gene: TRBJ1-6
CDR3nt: TGTGCCAGCAGTGACGAGGGAGGTAGTTCACCCCTCCACTTT
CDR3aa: CASSDEGGSSPLHF

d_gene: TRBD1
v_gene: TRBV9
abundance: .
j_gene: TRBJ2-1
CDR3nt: TGTGCCAGCAGCGTAAAGCACCCGGGACAGGGGGGCAATGAGCAGTTCTTC
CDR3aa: CASSVKHPGQGGNEQFF

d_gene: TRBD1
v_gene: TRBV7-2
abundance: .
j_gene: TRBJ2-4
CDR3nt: TGTGCCAGCAGTCCGGACAGGGCGGGCATTCAGTACTTC
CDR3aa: CASSPDRAGIQYF

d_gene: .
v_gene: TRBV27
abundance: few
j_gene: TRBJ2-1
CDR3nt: TGTGCCAGCAACCGGAAGGCGGACTTTAGGAATGAGCAGTTCTTC
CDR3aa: CASNRKADFRNEQFF

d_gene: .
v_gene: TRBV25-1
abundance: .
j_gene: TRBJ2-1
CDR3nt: TGTGCCAGCGGGCCGGGGGACGAGGGTGAGCAGTTCTTC
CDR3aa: CASGPGDEGEQFF

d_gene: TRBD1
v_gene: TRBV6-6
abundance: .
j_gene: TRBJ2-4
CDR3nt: TGTGCCAGCAGTTCAGGGGGCCTTGGCAAAAACATTCAGTACTTC
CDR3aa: CASSSGGLGKNIQYF

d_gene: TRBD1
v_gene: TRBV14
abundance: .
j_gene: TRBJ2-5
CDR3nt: TGTGCCAGCAGCCATAGGGCCAGGGGGCGCCCACAAGAGACCCAGTACTTC
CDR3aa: CASSHRARGRPQETQYF

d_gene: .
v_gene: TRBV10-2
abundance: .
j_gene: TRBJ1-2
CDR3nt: TGCGCCAGCGGAGAGAACTATGGCTACACCTTC
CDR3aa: CASGENYGYTF

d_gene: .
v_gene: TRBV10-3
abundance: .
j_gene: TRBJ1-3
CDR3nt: TGTGCCATCAGTGACGGGGGGGATGATGGAAACACCATATATTTT
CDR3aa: CAISDGGDDGNTIYF

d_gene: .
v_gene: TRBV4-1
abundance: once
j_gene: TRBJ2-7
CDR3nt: TGCGCCAGCAGCCAAGAACCGAGTAGCGAGCAGTACTTC
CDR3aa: CASSQEPSSEQYF

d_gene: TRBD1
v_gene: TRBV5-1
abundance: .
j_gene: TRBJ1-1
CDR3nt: TGCGCCAGCAGCCGAGAGACGACAGGGTGGGCTTTCTTT
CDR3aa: CASSRETTGWAFF

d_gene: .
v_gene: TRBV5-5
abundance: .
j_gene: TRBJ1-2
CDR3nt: TGTGCCAGCAGCTTTACCGACCCAAGGGGGGGTGGCTACACCTTC
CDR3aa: CASSFTDPRGGGYTF

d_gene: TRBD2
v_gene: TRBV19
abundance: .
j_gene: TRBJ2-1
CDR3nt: TGTGCCAGTAGTATTTGGGGGGGAAACAATGAGCAGTTCTTC
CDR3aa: CASSIWGGNNEQFF

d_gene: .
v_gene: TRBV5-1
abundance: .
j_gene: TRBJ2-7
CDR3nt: TGCGCCAGCAGCTTGTGGGGTCTTGAGGGCAGAGTATCCTACGAGCAGTACTTC
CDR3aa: CASSLWGLEGRVSYEQYF

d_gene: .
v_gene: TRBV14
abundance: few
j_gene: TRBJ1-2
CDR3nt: TGTGCCAGCAGCCAAGATTGGATTCAGGGCGGCTATGGCTACACCTTC
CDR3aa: CASSQDWIQGGYGYTF

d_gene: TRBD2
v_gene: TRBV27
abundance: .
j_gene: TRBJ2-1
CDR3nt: TGTGCCAGCAGTTTGGAGCGGGGCAGCTCCTACAATGAGCAGTTCTTC
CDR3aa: CASSLERGSSYNEQFF

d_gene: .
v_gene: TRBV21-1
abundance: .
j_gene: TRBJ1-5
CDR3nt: TGTGCCAGCAGCATCCCCAGGGGGTATAGCAATCAGCCCCAGCATTTT
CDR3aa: CASSIPRGYSNQPQHF

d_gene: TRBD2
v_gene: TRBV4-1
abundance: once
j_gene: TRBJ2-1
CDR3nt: TGCGCCAGCAGCCAACAGAGTCGAGTAGCGGGAGGGGATGAGCAGTTCTTC
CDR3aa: CASSQQSRVAGGDEQFF

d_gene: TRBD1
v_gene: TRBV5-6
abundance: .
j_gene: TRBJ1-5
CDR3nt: TGTGCCAGCAGCCGGGGACAGGGGAAGAGGGAGCCCCAGCATTTT
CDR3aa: CASSRGQGKREPQHF

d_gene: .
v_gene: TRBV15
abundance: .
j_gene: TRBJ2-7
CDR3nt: TGTGCCACCAGCAGAGAAAGCGGAAACTACGAGCAGTACTTC
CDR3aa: CATSRESGNYEQYF

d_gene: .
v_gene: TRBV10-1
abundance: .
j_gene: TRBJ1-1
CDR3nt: TGCGCCAGCAGCCTCCACACTGAAGCTTTCTTT
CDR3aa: CASSLHTEAFF

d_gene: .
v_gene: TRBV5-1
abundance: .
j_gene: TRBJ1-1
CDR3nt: TGCGCCAGCAGCTGGCCTGGGAGACCTTCCCTGGGGAAGAACACTGAAGCTTTCTTT
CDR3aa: CASSWPGRPSLGKNTEAFF

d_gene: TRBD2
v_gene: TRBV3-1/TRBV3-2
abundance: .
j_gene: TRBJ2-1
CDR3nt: TGTGCCAGCAGCCAAGAACCGGGACTAGCGGGGGGCAATGAGCAGTTCTTC
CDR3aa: CASSQEPGLAGGNEQFF